This paragraph reports one T cell receptor beta chain. Profiling relied on immunoSEQ multiplex PCR, and the TCRdb table lists in-frame clones only, not all of them. Altogether around 200,000 clones are present, 85% to 90% being singletons, with the ten largest covering roughly 2%. CDR1 is MNHEY, CDR2 SVGEGT, per germline. CDR3 size: 17 residues. The J segment lost 2 bases and the V segment lost 2 bases, leaving 9 bases of the junction unmatched. This entry comes from a study of blood T cell repertoires in COVID-19. About the study: PBMCs, B-cell-depleted T cells, or T cells were the source of the cDNA or gDNA that made up the material.

The sample was peripheral blood. The chain joins TRBV6-2 or TRBV6-3 to TRBJ2-1; 7 bases align to TRBD2. The clonotype originates from a woman between 45 and 60 years old with acute or convalescent COVID-19. CDR3: CASSYRFRGSAYNEQFF. The CDR3 DNA reads as TGTGCCAGCAGTTACCGTTTTCGCGGGAGCGCCTACAATGAGCAGTTCTTC.